One sample yielded the 22 T cell receptor beta chains listed below, sequenced in a study of shared clonotypes between healthy human individuals. Assay used: immunoSEQ multiplex PCR; TCRdb lists only in-frame clones, some missing. The data contain roughly 1,000,000 clones, 75% to 80% of them seen just once; the ten biggest clones take up 0.5% to 0.6%. Material: memory CD4+ T cells from PBMCs. Subset meaning: CD45RA-negative fraction. The source is a man aged 18 to 30 in good health. Some clones in this sample may be carry-over from other donors' samples.

The V and J genes are TRBV7-2 and TRBJ1-1; the D gene is possibly TRBD1 (5 bases). This CDR3 region has 16 residues. V gave up 5 bases and J gave up 1 base, with 17 bases separating them. Germline CDR1 SGHTA, CDR2 FQGNSA. CDR3 nucleotides: TGTGCCAGCAGCCCCAGACGGATCGGGGCGAACACTGAAGCTTTCTTT. Its protein is CASSPRRIGANTEAFF.

This clone appeared many times. The genes are TRBV27 and TRBJ2-5; 14 nucleotides match TRBD2. J lost 5 bases, V lost 5 bases, and 7 bases had no gene match. The CDR3 is 16 residues long. CDR1 is MNHEY, CDR2 SMNVEV, per germline (reference sequence). This chain's CDR3 is CASSPGTSGRGETQYF. CDR3 nucleotides: TGTGCCAGCAGTCCGGGGACTAGCGGGAGAGGGGAGACCCAGTACTTC.

The chain has TRBV5-1 and TRBJ2-3; D gene ambiguous. Germline V gene data show CDR1 as SGHRS and CDR2 as YFSETQ. V lost 0 bases, J lost 4 bases, and 12 bases lay in between. The CDR3 is 15 amino acids. Here the CDR3 reads CASSLESSGADTQYF. The CDR3 nucleotides are TGCGCCAGCAGCTTGGAGTCCTCGGGTGCAGATACGCAGTATTTT.

The rearrangement uses TRBV2 and TRBJ1-5, with 8 bases matching TRBD1. Germline CDR1 SNHLY, CDR2 FYNNEI. The CDR3 extends over 14 amino acids. The ends lost 2 bases at V and 6 bases at J; junction bases unmatched: 3. For the CDR3, the DNA is TGTGCCAGCAGTGAACAGGGGGCAAGTCAGCCCCAGCATTTT. Its protein is CASSEQGASQPQHF.

The chain recombines TRBV5-1 with TRBJ2-3; D unclear. Germline assignment: CDR1 SGHRS and CDR2 YFSETQ. V was cut by 0 bases and J by 2 bases, with 13 bases left in between. The CDR3 has 16 amino acids. The CDR3 coding sequence is TGCGCCAGCAGCTTGGCGCTCCTAGAAACCACAGATACGCAGTATTTT. Encoded protein: CASSLALLETTDTQYF.

This chain joins TRBV28 and TRBJ2-4, with D possibly being TRBD2 (5 bases). V was trimmed by 6 bases and J by 1 base, leaving 13 bases between them. The CDR3 consists of 15 residues. Germline CDR1 MDHEN, CDR2 SYDVKM. The CDR3 coding sequence is TGTGCCAGCAGCCCCGCCGGCGGGGCCAAAAACATTCAGTACTTC. Residues: CASSPAGGAKNIQYF.

This clone was recorded a few times. V usage is TRBV5-4 and J usage is TRBJ2-4; 13 nucleotides agree with TRBD2. Germline V gives CDR1 SGHNT, CDR2 YYREEE (reference sequence). V dropped 3 bases and J dropped 0; count of bases not matched to a gene: 9. The CDR3 sequence is 19 residues long. CDR3: CASSSGTSGTILAKNIQYF. Here the CDR3 DNA reads TGTGCCAGCAGCTCGGGGACTAGCGGGACGATACTAGCCAAAAACATTCAGTACTTC.

The chain links TRBV30 to TRBJ2-7; D gene ambiguous. V lost 0 bases to trimming and J lost 5 bases, with 14 bases between them. The CDR3 has 14 amino acids. The germline V gene has CDR1 GTSNPN and CDR2 SVGIG (reference sequence). CDR3 sequence reads: CAWSVLQLTNEQYF. In nucleotides, the CDR3 is TGTGCCTGGAGTGTACTGCAGTTAACCAACGAGCAGTACTTC.

The J gene is TRBJ1-1, the V gene TRBV30, with 11 positions matching TRBD1. After removal of 0 bases from V and 6 bases from J, the junction contained 18 bases not matched to a gene. The length of the CDR3 is 19 residues. Germline assignment: CDR1 GTSNPN and CDR2 SVGIG (reference sequence). The CDR3 reads CAWSVSRTGGASGGSEAFF. CDR3 bases: TGTGCCTGGAGTGTATCACGGACAGGGGGCGCGAGCGGGGGTTCTGAAGCTTTCTTT. Full variable domain (rest looked up from reference TRBV30 and TRBJ1-1): SQTIHQWPATLVQPVGSPLSLECTVEGTSNPNLYWYRQAAGRGLQLLFYSVGIGQISSEVPQNLSASRPQDRQFILSSKKLLLSDSGFYLCAWSVSRTGGASGGSEAFFGQGTRLTVV.

The gene calls are TRBV11-1 and TRBJ2-7; D may be TRBD2 (6 bases). Germline V gives CDR1 SGHAT, CDR2 FQDESV (reference sequence). This CDR3 has 17 residues. V was clipped by 3 bases and J by 0 bases, with 18 bases between them. CDR3 amino acids: CASSFGGRRMGSYEQYF. The CDR3 region has the DNA TGTGCCAGCAGCTTTGGAGGGCGGAGGATGGGCTCCTACGAGCAGTACTTC.

The V call is TRBV7-2, the J call TRBJ2-2; D not resolved. CDR1 and CDR2 (germline): SGHTA, FQGNSA. This CDR3 is built from 15 residues. V lost 5 bases, J lost 5 bases, and 15 bases lay in between. The CDR3 nucleotides are TGTGCCAGCAGCGGGGTCGGCTCCCTTACCGGGGAGCTGTTTTTT. As protein: CASSGVGSLTGELFF.

CDR3 in DNA: TGTGCCAGCAGTTTATTGTCCGGTGAAGCTTTCTTT. It encodes CASSLLSGEAFF. This chain uses TRBV28 with TRBJ1-1, with D unclear. V was clipped by 1 base and J by 7 bases, with 7 bases between them. Germline V CDR1 and CDR2: MDHEN, SYDVKM. This CDR3 region has 12 residues.

The chain is built from TRBV6-5 and TRBJ1-4; no clear D gene. Trimming shortened V by 5 bases and J by 0 bases, and 10 bases separated the two germline ends. The V gene's germline CDR1 is MNHEY and CDR2 SVGAGI. The CDR3 sequence is 15 residues long. CDR3 amino acids: CASSRSTPTNEKLFF. As DNA, the CDR3 is TGTGCCAGCAGTCGATCGACACCAACTAATGAAAAACTGTTTTTT.

The chain is built from TRBV11-3 and TRBJ2-7; D is unresolved. This CDR3 spans 13 amino acids. V was pared by 5 bases and J by 5 bases, with 13 bases between. Germline V gives CDR1 SGHNT, CDR2 YENEEA. CDR3 in amino acids: CASSVGPVHEQYF. The CDR3 DNA sequence: TGTGCCAGCAGCGTGGGTCCTGTCCACGAGCAGTACTTC. Using reference TRBV11-3 and TRBJ2-7 for the parts outside the CDR3, the full variable domain is EAGVVQSPRYKIIEKKQPVAFWCNPISGHNTLYWYLQNLGQGPELLIRYENEEAVDDSQLPKDRFSAERLKGVDSTLKIQPAELGDSAVYLCASSVGPVHEQYFGPGTRLTVT.

This clone has only a few counts. V and J are TRBV11-3 and TRBJ2-1; D is uncertain. V lost 2 bases and J 2 bases, leaving 7 bases between the germline ends. The CDR3 is 14 amino acids. In germline, CDR1 is SGHNT, CDR2 YENEEA. The CDR3 loop reads CASSLRHPYNEQFF. For the CDR3, the DNA is TGTGCCAGCAGCTTAAGACATCCCTACAATGAGCAGTTCTTC.

This sequence joins TRBV6-4 and TRBJ1-2; D might be TRBD1 (6 bases). Germline CDR1 and CDR2: MRHNA and SNTAGT. The germline V and J ends were trimmed by 9 bases and 5 bases, with 16 bases remaining between them. The CDR3 loop spans 13 amino acids. As DNA, the CDR3 is TGTGCCAGGGCTAAGGGGGGCTGGTATGGCTACACCTTC. It codes for CARAKGGWYGYTF.

The rearrangement links TRBV5-1 to TRBJ2-3, with D maybe TRBD2 (6 bases). Looked up from germline, CDR1 is SGHRS and CDR2 is YFSETQ. This CDR3 region has 16 residues. V shed 0 bases and J shed 2 bases, with 13 bases lying between them. The CDR3 DNA is TGCGCCAGCAGCTTGGCCGTTAGCGGCCACACAGATACGCAGTATTTT. Protein product: CASSLAVSGHTDTQYF.

The chain joins TRBV12-2 to TRBJ1-5; TRBD1 was called by the table and not checked on the DNA. TRBV12-2 corresponds to a pseudogene. This CDR3 has 17 residues. The CDR3 DNA reads TGTGCAAGTCGCTTACAAGGACAGAGGTATAGCAATCAGCCCCAGCATTTT. Amino acid sequence: CASRLQGQRYSNQPQHF.

This clone was detected only once. This chain links TRBV7-7 with TRBJ2-1; TRBD2 matches at 7 bases. Per the germline V gene, CDR1 is SSHAT and CDR2 is FNYEAQ (reference sequence). CDR3 size: 15 residues. J lost 9 bases, V lost 2 bases, and 10 bases had no gene match. CDR3: CASSLIGGSGGEQFF. In DNA form, the CDR3 reads TGTGCCAGCAGCTTAATCGGCGGGAGCGGCGGTGAGCAGTTCTTC.

The chain combines TRBV5-1 with TRBJ2-1; 8 bases fit TRBD2. Germline values: CDR1 SGHRS, CDR2 YFSETQ. The CDR3 sequence is 16 residues long. The junction had 9 bases not matched to a gene; V was cut back by 4 bases and J by 3 bases. The CDR3 DNA reads TGCGCCAGCAGCCTGGCGAGCGGGAGTTTCTACAATGAGCAGTTCTTC. It translates to CASSLASGSFYNEQFF.

The rearrangement joins TRBV25-1 to TRBJ1-4; the D gene is possibly TRBD1 (5 bases). The CDR3 is 14 residues long. The germline CDR1 and CDR2 sequences are MGHDK and SYGVNS. Trimming shortened V by 5 bases and J by 4 bases, and 11 bases separated the two germline ends. This CDR3 is CASSLAGNNEKLFF. Written as DNA, the CDR3 is TGTGCCAGCAGTTTGGCAGGGAATAATGAAAAACTGTTTTTT.

This clone was seen a handful of times. This chain connects TRBV2 to TRBJ2-1; D ambiguous. Trimming took off 4 bases at V and 10 bases at J, with 8 bases between the two ends. Germline loops: CDR1 SNHLY, CDR2 FYNNEI. The CDR3 loop spans 11 amino acids. The CDR3 DNA reads as TGTGCCAGCAGTGGTATGTCGGAGCAGTTCTTC. Amino acid sequence: CASSGMSEQFF.